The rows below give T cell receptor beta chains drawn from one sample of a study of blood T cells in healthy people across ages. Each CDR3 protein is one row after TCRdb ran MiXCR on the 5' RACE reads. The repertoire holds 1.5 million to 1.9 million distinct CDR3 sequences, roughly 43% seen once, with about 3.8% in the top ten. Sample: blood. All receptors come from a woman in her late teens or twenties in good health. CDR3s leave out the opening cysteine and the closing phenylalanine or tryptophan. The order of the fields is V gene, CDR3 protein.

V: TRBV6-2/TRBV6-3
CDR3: ASSYGTDRSYNEQF

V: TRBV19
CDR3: ASSGSSASSYNEQY

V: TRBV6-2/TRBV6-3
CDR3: ASSPGLAVAYNEQF

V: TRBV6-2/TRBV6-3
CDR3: ASSYRQNYGYT

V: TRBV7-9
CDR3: ASSLSRDIASYEQY

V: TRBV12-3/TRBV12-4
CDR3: ASSPLAAGPNNEQF

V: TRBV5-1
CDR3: ASSVDRAPETQY

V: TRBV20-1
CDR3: SASPIGFEGPYNEQF

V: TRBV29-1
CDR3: SVWATANTEAF

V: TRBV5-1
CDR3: VHGTSGIDEQY

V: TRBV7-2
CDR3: ASSLDPGGQIYGYT

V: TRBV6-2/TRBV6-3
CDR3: ASSQTSGRDAQY

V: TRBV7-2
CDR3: ASSFWQTDEQY

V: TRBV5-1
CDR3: ASSLSAGQANYGYT

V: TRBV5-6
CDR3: ASSVSDGYT

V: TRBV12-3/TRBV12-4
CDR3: ANGDMMEYEQY

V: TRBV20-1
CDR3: SAPSGTSGWGHEQY

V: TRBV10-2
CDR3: ASVQEAGQPQH

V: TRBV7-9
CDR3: ASSLARTSGVLTYNEQF

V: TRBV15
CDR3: ATSSSSTSGGLDTQY

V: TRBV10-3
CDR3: AIRGTSLSSYNEQF

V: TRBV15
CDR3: ATSVRDGYNEQF

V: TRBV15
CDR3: ATASGRVYNEQF

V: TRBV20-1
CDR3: SAPTWGARPSYNEQF

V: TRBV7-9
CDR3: ASSWGGDEQF

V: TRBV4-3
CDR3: ASSQTPLVNTEAF

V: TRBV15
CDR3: ATRARNTYNEQF

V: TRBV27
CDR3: ATGAANYGYT

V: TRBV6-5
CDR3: ASRLTGTAGYT

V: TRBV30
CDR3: ALSGTLRYNEQF

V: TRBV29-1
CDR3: SVGSQPQH

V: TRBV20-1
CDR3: SAREDGGSTDTQY

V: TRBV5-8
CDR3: ASSLYAAGVGEQF

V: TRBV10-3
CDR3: AIRTTDYGYT

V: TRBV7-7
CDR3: ASSRGTSNSPLH

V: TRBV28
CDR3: ASSGVGTLQETQY

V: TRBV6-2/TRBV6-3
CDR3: ASSYFTLSSGPATDTQY

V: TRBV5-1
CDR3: ASSPMAASGANVLT

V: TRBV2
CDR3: ASSDTAYNEQF

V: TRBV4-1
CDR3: ASSQDCTEGAYEQY

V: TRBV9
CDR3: ASSVGTGPEYEQY

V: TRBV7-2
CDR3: ASSRSGPGYT

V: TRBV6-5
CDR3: ASIKYNEQF

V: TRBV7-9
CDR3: ASSFGQSPNYGYT